The clone carrying this T cell receptor (beta chain) was picked up many times. Given a much more abundant clone one base away, this may be a read error. This sample stems from a study of Graves' ophthalmopathy and Graves' hyperthyroidism. Amplified TCR beta CDR3 regions were obtained using RNA transcripts as template. HTBI primers primed a first-round RT-PCR, and a second-round multiplex PCR followed. TCRdb recomputed calls from the multiplex PCR reads with MiXCR, one row per CDR3 protein. The table lists some 350,000 distinct CDR3 sequences, approximately 17% of them singletons, with roughly 2.3% in the top ten. CDR1 LGHNT and CDR2 FRNRAP come from the germline V gene. The V gene end was trimmed by 3 bases and the J gene end by 1 base; junction bases not matched to a gene: 5. There are 15 residues in the CDR3.

Specimen: peripheral blood. The receptor was isolated from an adult woman with stable Graves' hyperthyroidism. The rearrangement joins TRBV12-5 to TRBJ2-5, with 7 nucleotides matching TRBD2. The CDR3 DNA reads as TGTGCTAGTGGTTTACCAGCGGGGTCCCAAGAGACCCAGTACTTC. Translated, it gives CASGLPAGSQETQYF.